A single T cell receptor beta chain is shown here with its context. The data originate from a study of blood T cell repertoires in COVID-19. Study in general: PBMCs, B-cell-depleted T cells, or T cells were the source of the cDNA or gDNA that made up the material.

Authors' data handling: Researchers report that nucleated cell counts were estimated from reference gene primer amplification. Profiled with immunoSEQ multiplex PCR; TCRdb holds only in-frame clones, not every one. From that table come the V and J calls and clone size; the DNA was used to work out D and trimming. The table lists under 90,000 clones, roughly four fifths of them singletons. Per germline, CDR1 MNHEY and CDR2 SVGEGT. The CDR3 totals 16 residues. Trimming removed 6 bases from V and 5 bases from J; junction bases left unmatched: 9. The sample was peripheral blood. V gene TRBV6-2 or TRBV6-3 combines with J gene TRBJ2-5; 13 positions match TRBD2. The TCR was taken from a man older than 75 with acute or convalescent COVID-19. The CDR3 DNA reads TGTGCCAGCAGACCTGGACTAGCGGGGGTGTGGGAGACCCAGTACTTC. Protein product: CASRPGLAGVWETQYF.